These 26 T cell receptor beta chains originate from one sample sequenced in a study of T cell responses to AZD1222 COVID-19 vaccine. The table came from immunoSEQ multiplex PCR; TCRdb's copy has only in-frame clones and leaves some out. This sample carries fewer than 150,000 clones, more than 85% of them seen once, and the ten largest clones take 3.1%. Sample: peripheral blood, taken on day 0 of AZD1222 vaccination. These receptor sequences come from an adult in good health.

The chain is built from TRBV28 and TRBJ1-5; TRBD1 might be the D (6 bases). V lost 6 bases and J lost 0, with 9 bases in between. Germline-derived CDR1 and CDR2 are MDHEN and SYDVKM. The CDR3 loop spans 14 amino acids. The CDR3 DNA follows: TGTGCCAGCAGACAGGGAGGTAGCAATCAGCCCCAGCATTTT. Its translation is CASRQGGSNQPQHF.

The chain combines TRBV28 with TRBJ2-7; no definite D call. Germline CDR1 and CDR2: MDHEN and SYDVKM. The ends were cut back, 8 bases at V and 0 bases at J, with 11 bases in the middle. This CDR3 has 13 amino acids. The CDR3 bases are TGTGCCAGCGGGATGGGGAACTCCTACGAGCAGTACTTC. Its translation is CASGMGNSYEQYF. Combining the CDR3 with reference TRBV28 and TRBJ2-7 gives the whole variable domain DVKVTQSSRYLVKRTGEKVFLECVQDMDHENMFWYRQDPGLGLRLIYFSYDVKMKEKGDIPEGYSVSREKKERFSLILESASTNQTSMYLCASGMGNSYEQYFGPGTRLTVT.

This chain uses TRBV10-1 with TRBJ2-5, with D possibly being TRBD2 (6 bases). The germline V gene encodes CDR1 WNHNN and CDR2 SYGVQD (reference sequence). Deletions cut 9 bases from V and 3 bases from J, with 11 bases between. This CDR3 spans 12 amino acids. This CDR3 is CARLARKETQYF. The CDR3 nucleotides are TGCGCCAGACTAGCCCGCAAAGAGACCCAGTACTTC.

The CDR3 sequence: CASSDGAFPGRAFF. In DNA form, the CDR3 reads TGTGCCAGCAGTGACGGAGCCTTCCCCGGCAGAGCTTTCTTT. J is TRBJ1-1 and V is TRBV6-1, with D unresolved. The CDR3 is 14 amino acids. Germline-derived CDR1 and CDR2 are MNHNS and SASEGT. V lost 3 bases to trimming and J lost 10 bases, with 18 bases between them.

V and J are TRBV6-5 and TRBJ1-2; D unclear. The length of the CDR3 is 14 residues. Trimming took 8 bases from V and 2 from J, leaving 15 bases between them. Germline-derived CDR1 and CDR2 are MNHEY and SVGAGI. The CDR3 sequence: CASPPGPANYGYTF. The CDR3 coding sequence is TGTGCCAGCCCTCCGGGCCCCGCGAACTATGGCTACACCTTC.

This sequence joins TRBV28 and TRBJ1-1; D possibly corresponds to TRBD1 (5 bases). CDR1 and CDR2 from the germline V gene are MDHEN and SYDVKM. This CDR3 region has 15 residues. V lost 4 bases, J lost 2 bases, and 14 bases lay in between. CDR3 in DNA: TGTGCCAGCAGTTCATCGGGACGACAAAACACTGAAGCTTTCTTT. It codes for CASSSSGRQNTEAFF.

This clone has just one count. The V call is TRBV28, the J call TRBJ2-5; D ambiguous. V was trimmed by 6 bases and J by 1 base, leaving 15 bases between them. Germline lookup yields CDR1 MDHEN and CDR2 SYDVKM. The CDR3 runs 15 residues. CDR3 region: CASSSIRPSQETQYF. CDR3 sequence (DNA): TGTGCCAGCAGCTCTATTCGTCCCAGCCAAGAGACCCAGTACTTC.

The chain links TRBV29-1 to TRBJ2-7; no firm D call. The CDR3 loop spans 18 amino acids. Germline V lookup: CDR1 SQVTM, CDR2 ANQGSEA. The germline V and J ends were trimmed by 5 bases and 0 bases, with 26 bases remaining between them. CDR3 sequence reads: CSVPRSLPTLFSSYEQYF. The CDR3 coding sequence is TGCAGCGTTCCCCGGAGCCTTCCTACCCTTTTTAGCTCCTACGAGCAGTACTTC.

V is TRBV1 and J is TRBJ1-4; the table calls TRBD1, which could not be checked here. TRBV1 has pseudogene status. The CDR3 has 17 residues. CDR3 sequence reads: CTSSPDTGNCTNEKLFF. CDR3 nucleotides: TGCACCAGCAGCCCGGATACAGGGAATTGTACTAATGAAAAACTGTTTTTT.

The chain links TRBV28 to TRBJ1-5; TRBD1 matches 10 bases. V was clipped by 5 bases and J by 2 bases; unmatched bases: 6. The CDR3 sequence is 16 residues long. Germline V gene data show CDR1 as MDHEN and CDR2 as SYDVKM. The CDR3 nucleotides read TGTGCCAGCAGTACCCCCGGGACAGGGGGCAATCAGCCCCAGCATTTT. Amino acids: CASSTPGTGGNQPQHF.

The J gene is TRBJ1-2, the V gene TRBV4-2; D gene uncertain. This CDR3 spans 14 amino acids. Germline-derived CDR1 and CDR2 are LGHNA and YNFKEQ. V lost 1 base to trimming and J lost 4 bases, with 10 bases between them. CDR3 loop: CASSQVGSLYGYTF. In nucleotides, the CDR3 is TGTGCCAGCAGCCAAGTCGGGAGTCTCTATGGCTACACCTTC.

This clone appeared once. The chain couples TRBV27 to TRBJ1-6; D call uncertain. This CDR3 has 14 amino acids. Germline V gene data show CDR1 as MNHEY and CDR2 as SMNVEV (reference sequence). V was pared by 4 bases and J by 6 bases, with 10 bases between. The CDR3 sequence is CASSSAGFNSPLHF. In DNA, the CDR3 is TGTGCCAGCAGTTCCGCCGGCTTTAATTCACCCCTCCACTTT.

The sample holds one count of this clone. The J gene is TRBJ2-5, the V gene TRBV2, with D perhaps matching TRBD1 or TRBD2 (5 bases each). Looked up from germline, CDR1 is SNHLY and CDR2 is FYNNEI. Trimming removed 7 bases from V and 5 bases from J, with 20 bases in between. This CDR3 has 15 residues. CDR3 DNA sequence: TGTGCCAGCACACGGGACGAAATGAGAAGTGAGACCCAGTACTTC. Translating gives CASTRDEMRSETQYF.

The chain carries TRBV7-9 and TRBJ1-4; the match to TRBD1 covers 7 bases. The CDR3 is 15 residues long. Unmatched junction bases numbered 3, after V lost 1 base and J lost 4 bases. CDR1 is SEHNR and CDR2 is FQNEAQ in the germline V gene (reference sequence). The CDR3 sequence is CASSLGDRFNEKLFF. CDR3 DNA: TGTGCCAGCAGCTTAGGGGACAGATTTAATGAAAAACTGTTTTTT.

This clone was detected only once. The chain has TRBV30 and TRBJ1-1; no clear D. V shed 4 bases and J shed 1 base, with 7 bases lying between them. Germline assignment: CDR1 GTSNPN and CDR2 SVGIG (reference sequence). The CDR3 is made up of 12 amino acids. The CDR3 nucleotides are TGTGCCTGGAAGTTGGGGAACACTGAAGCTTTCTTT. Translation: CAWKLGNTEAFF.

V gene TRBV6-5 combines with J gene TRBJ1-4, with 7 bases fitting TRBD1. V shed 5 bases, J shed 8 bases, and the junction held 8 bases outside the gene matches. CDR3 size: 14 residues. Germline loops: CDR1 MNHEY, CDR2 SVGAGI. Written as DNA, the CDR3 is TGTGCCAGCAGTAGCAGGGGGTCAGGGGAAAAACTGTTTTTT. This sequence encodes CASSSRGSGEKLFF.

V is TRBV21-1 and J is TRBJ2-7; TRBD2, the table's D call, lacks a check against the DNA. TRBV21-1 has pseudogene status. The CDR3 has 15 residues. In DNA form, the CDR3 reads TGTGCCAGCAGCGCCCACCGGGACTGCTCCTACGAGCAGTACTTC. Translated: CASSAHRDCSYEQYF.

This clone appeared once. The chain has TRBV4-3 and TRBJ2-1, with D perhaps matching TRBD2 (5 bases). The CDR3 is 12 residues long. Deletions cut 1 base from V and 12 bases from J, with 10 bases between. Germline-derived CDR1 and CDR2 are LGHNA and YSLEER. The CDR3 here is CASSQGAGGQFF. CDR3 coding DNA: TGCGCCAGCAGCCAAGGGGCGGGTGGGCAGTTCTTC.

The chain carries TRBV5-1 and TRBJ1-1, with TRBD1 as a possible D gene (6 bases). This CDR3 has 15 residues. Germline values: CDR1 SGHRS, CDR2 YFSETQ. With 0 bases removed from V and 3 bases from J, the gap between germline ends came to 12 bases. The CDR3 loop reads CASSLAGEGYTEAFF. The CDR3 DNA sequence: TGCGCCAGCAGCTTGGCAGGGGAAGGGTACACTGAAGCTTTCTTT.

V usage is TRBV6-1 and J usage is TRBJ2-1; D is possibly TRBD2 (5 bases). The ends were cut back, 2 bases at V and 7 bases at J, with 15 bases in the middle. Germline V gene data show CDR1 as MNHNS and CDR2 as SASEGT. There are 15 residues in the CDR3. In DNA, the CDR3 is TGTGCCAGCAGTGAATATGATCCTAGCCTGAATGAGCAGTTCTTC. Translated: CASSEYDPSLNEQFF.

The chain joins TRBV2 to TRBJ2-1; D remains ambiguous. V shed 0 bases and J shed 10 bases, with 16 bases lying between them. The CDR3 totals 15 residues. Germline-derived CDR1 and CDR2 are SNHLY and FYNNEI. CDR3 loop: CASSEALKAGWEQFF. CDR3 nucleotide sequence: TGTGCCAGCAGTGAAGCGTTAAAAGCTGGTTGGGAGCAGTTCTTC.

CDR3 loop: CASSPGTPLHNEQFF. The CDR3 nucleotides read TGTGCCAGCTCACCCGGGACCCCACTCCACAATGAGCAGTTCTTC. The rearrangement joins TRBV18 to TRBJ2-1; D is tentatively TRBD1 or TRBD2 (5 bases each). The germline CDR1 and CDR2 sequences are KGHSH and LQKENI. This CDR3 comprises 15 residues. V shed 3 bases and J shed 5 bases, with 14 bases lying between them.

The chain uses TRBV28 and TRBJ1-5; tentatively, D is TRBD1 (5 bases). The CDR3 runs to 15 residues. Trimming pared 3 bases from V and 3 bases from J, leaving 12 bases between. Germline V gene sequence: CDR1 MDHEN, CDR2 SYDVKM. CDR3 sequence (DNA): TGTGCCAGCAGTTTTGGCAGGGTCGACAATCAGCCCCAGCATTTT. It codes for CASSFGRVDNQPQHF.

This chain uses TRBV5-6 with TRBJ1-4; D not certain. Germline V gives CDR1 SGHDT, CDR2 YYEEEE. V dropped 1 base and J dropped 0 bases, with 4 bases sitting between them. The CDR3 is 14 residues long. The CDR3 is CASSLWTTNEKLFF. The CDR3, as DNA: TGTGCCAGCAGCTTGTGGACAACTAATGAAAAACTGTTTTTT.

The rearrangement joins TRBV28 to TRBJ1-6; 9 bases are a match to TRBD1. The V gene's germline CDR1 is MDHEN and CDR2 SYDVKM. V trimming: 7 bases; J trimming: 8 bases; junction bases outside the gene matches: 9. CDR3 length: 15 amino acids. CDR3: CASTSRDREYSPLHF. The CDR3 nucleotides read TGTGCCAGCACCAGCAGGGACAGGGAATATTCACCCCTCCACTTT. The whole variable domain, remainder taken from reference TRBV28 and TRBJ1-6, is DVKVTQSSRYLVKRTGEKVFLECVQDMDHENMFWYRQDPGLGLRLIYFSYDVKMKEKGDIPEGYSVSREKKERFSLILESASTNQTSMYLCASTSRDREYSPLHFGNGTRLTVT.

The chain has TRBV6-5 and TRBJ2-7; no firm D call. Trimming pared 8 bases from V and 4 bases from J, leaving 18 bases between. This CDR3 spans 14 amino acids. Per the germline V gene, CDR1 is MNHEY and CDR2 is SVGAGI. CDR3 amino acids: CASSSVPTAYEQYF. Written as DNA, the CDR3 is TGTGCCAGCTCCTCCGTCCCAACAGCTTACGAGCAGTACTTC.